The next 32 T cell receptor beta chains were all read from a single sample in a study of a mutant IDH1 vaccine in newly diagnosed glioma. Described time point: week 11, during vaccination. Doses of 300 ug of mutant IDH1 20-mer peptide were given with topical imiquimod. No antigen has been identified for these receptors. Assay used: immunoSEQ multiplex PCR; TCRdb lists only in-frame clones, some missing. The sample has about 110,000 clones, 90% seen once. This material consisted of PBMCs, taken from a glioma patient whose treatment included an IDH1 peptide vaccine. These TCRs come from a woman in her forties or fifties with glioma.

The rearrangement joins TRBV5-1 to TRBJ2-1, with 7 bases fitting TRBD1. The CDR3 spans 15 residues. The germline CDR1 and CDR2 sequences are SGHRS and YFSETQ. The V segment lost 6 bases and the J segment 0 bases; nucleotides outside the gene matches: 6. The CDR3 reads CASKAQGSSYNEQFF. In DNA form, the CDR3 reads TGCGCCAGCAAGGCACAGGGGAGCTCCTACAATGAGCAGTTCTTC.

This clone came up once. The rearrangement joins TRBV27 to TRBJ2-1; 8 positions agree with TRBD2. The CDR3 length is 15 residues. Germline V CDR1 and CDR2: MNHEY, SMNVEV (reference sequence). Trimming removed 8 bases from V and 6 bases from J; junction bases left unmatched: 12. In nucleotides, the CDR3 is TGTGCCAGCCGACCCCAGCGGGAGTTCTTCAATGAGCAGTTCTTC. Translation: CASRPQREFFNEQFF.

This chain connects TRBV18 to TRBJ2-7; D tentatively fits TRBD1 or TRBD2 (5 bases each). V lost 2 bases and J lost 2, with 16 bases in between. Germline loops: CDR1 KGHSH, CDR2 LQKENI. This CDR3 comprises 16 residues. CDR3 coding DNA: TGTGCCAGCTCACCAAGGTTGGGAGACAGCACCTACGAGCAGTACTTC. This codes for CASSPRLGDSTYEQYF. Based on the CDR3 plus reference TRBV18 and TRBJ2-7, the full variable domain is NAGVMQNPRHLVRRRGQEARLRCSPMKGHSHVYWYRQLPEEGLKFMVYLQKENIIDESGMPKERFSAEFPKEGPSILRIQQVVRGDSAAYFCASSPRLGDSTYEQYFGPGTRLTVT.

This chain connects TRBV7-3 to TRBJ1-1; possible D gene TRBD1, 6 bases. V was clipped by 5 bases and J by 0 bases, with 10 bases between them. Looked up from germline, CDR1 is SGHTA and CDR2 is FQGTGA. The CDR3 length is 14 residues. For the CDR3, the DNA is TGTGCCAGCAGCCCGGACAGACTGAACACTGAAGCTTTCTTT. This gives the protein CASSPDRLNTEAFF.

Remarks on this clone: An end of the junction does not agree with germline; a read error may underlie this. The chain links TRBV18 to TRBJ1-2, with 9 bases identical to TRBD1. Germline V gene data show CDR1 as KGHSH and CDR2 as LQKENI. This CDR3 has 14 amino acids. The chain's CDR3 is CASHADRGEPTHYF. As DNA, the CDR3 is TGTGCCAGCCACGCGGACAGGGGAGAACCCACGCATTACTTC. Full variable domain (rest looked up from reference TRBV18 and TRBJ1-2): NAGVMQNPRHLVRRRGQEARLRCSPMKGHSHVYWYRQLPEEGLKFMVYLQKENIIDESGMPKERFSAEFPKEGPSILRIQQVVRGDSAAYFCASHADRGEPTHYFGSGTRLTVV.

The chain recombines TRBV28 with TRBJ1-5; D might be TRBD1 (5 bases). V gave up 1 base and J gave up 6 bases, with 19 bases separating them. Germline-derived CDR1 and CDR2 are MDHEN and SYDVKM. The CDR3 is 17 amino acids. CDR3 bases: TGTGCCAGCAGTTTATCCGGCGGGGACGCACAACTTCAGCCCCAGCATTTT. Encoded protein: CASSLSGGDAQLQPQHF. The variable domain in full, with the rest retrieved from reference TRBV28 and TRBJ1-5, is DVKVTQSSRYLVKRTGEKVFLECVQDMDHENMFWYRQDPGLGLRLIYFSYDVKMKEKGDIPEGYSVSREKKERFSLILESASTNQTSMYLCASSLSGGDAQLQPQHFGDGTRLSIL.

This clone has ten or more counts. The chain carries TRBV2 and TRBJ1-1, with D hard to call. Trimming pared 6 bases from V and 0 bases from J, leaving 8 bases between. There are 13 residues in the CDR3. CDR1 and CDR2 from the germline V gene are SNHLY and FYNNEI. The CDR3 DNA sequence: TGTGCCAGCAGAGGGATGATGAACACTGAAGCTTTCTTT. This codes for CASRGMMNTEAFF.

The chain links TRBV18 to TRBJ2-7; weak D call: TRBD1 (5 bases). With 6 bases removed from V and 2 bases from J, the gap between germline ends came to 14 bases. The V gene's germline CDR1 is KGHSH and CDR2 LQKENI. The CDR3 totals 14 residues. The chain's CDR3 is CASSDTGPAYEQYF. In DNA form, the CDR3 reads TGTGCCAGCTCGGACACAGGTCCCGCCTACGAGCAGTACTTC.

The chain employs TRBV30 and TRBJ1-1; tentative D call: TRBD1 (5 bases). This CDR3 has 14 amino acids. V dropped 0 bases and J dropped 4 bases, with 12 bases sitting between them. Germline CDR1 reads GTSNPN; CDR2 reads SVGIG (reference sequence). The DNA for the CDR3 is TGTGCCTGGAGTGTTCCCGAAAGGGGCACTGAAGCTTTCTTT. Amino acids: CAWSVPERGTEAFF.

Details on this clone: The junction does not match germline at one end; this may be a read error. The genes are TRBV11-2 and TRBJ1-3; 9 bases line up with TRBD1. The germline gives CDR1 SGHAT, CDR2 FQNNGV. This CDR3 region has 15 residues. CDR3 residues: CASSFGQGPGNTIYF. In DNA form, the CDR3 reads TGTGCTAGCAGCTTTGGACAGGGGCCTGGAAACACCATATATTTT.

J is TRBJ1-2 and V is TRBV9; TRBD1 matches 7 bases. The ends lost 0 bases at V and 2 bases at J; junction bases unmatched: 4. The CDR3 contains 15 residues. Germline loops: CDR1 SGDLS, CDR2 YYNGEE. Here the CDR3 DNA reads TGTGCCAGCAGCGTAGGGGGGACAGACAACTATGGCTACACCTTC. Translating it yields CASSVGGTDNYGYTF.

The CDR3 protein is CASSLVGGAGVAYNEQFF. The CDR3 DNA is TGTGCCAGCAGCTTAGTAGGAGGTGCGGGAGTTGCCTACAATGAGCAGTTCTTC. The J gene is TRBJ2-1, the V gene TRBV7-6; 7 bases agree with TRBD2. J was trimmed by 2 bases and V by 1 base; bases with no gene match: 11. Germline V gene sequence: CDR1 SGHVS, CDR2 FNYEAQ. The CDR3 runs 18 residues.

The chain carries TRBV28 and TRBJ2-7; D may be TRBD1 (7 bases). CDR3 length: 16 amino acids. The V end lost 6 bases, the J end lost 5 bases, and 23 bases lay between the germline ends. The germline gives CDR1 MDHEN, CDR2 SYDVKM. CDR3 residues: CASSPALEGAGNEQYF. CDR3 in DNA: TGTGCCAGCAGCCCAGCCCTCGAGGGGGCGGGGAACGAGCAGTACTTC.

The V call is TRBV5-1, the J call TRBJ1-4, with a tentative D call TRBD1 (6 bases). This CDR3 spans 14 amino acids. Germline CDR1 is SGHRS and CDR2 is YFSETQ. The ends were cut back, 4 bases at V and 4 bases at J, with 11 bases in the middle. CDR3 in DNA: TGCGCCAGCAGCCCACAGGGATTTAATGAAAAACTGTTTTTT. Translating gives CASSPQGFNEKLFF.

The V call is TRBV10-2, the J call TRBJ2-2, with TRBD2 as a possible D gene (7 bases). CDR3 length: 17 amino acids. Per the germline V gene, CDR1 is WSHSY and CDR2 is SAAADI. The V end lost 7 bases, the J end lost 1 base, and 19 bases lay between the germline ends. CDR3 DNA sequence: TGCGCCAGCATTCGAGGGGGGGGTCGAGTGAACACCGGGGAGCTGTTTTTT. It is translated as CASIRGGGRVNTGELFF.

The V call is TRBV6-4, the J call TRBJ2-2, with D uncertain. Trimming cost V 1 base and J 4 bases, with 13 bases left between them. Germline-derived CDR1 and CDR2 are MRHNA and SNTAGT. The CDR3 spans 16 residues. CDR3 nucleotides: TGTGCCAGCAGTGACTTCTGGTCTAATCGCACCGGGGAGCTGTTTTTT. This sequence encodes CASSDFWSNRTGELFF.

This chain links TRBV28 with TRBJ2-7, with 11 bases lining up with TRBD2. Germline V gives CDR1 MDHEN, CDR2 SYDVKM. V shed 6 bases, J shed 2 bases, and the junction held 6 bases outside the gene matches. The CDR3 runs 15 residues. CDR3 in DNA: TGTGCCAGCAGCGAACTAGCGGGAGTGCCCTACGAGCAGTACTTC. Amino acid sequence: CASSELAGVPYEQYF.

Concerning this clone itself: This specimen includes other DNA sequences encoding the same CDR3. This sequence joins TRBV28 and TRBJ2-3; D is ambiguous. The CDR3 has 12 residues. Germline CDR1 is MDHEN and CDR2 is SYDVKM. V gave up 1 base and J gave up 3 bases, with 2 bases separating them. CDR3 protein: CASSLSTDTQYF. DNA of the CDR3: TGTGCCAGCAGTTTATCGACAGATACGCAGTATTTT.

This clone was observed once. The rearrangement links TRBV18 to TRBJ2-1; no definite D call. V lost 2 bases and J lost 12, with 11 bases in between. Per the germline V gene, CDR1 is KGHSH and CDR2 is LQKENI. This CDR3 contains 12 residues. DNA of the CDR3: TGTGCCAGCTCACCAGAGGCCCAAGTGCAGTTCTTC. It yields the protein CASSPEAQVQFF.

The genes are TRBV27 and TRBJ2-7; D not resolved. Germline loops: CDR1 MNHEY, CDR2 SMNVEV (reference sequence). CDR3 length equals 13 residues. The V end was cut by 3 bases, the J end by 2 bases, with 8 bases between. The chain's CDR3 is CASSLDRAYEQYF. The DNA for the CDR3 is TGTGCCAGCAGTTTGGACCGAGCCTACGAGCAGTACTTC.

The genes are TRBV11-2 and TRBJ2-7; D perhaps matches TRBD2 (6 bases). This CDR3 contains 14 residues. Germline CDR1 is SGHAT and CDR2 is FQNNGV. V was trimmed by 0 bases and J by 9 bases, leaving 15 bases between them. CDR3: CASSLDQGPRGQYF. Written as DNA, the CDR3 is TGTGCCAGCAGCTTAGATCAAGGGCCGCGGGGGCAGTACTTC. Together with reference TRBV11-2 and TRBJ2-7, the CDR3 gives the full variable domain: EAGVAQSPRYKIIEKRQSVAFWCNPISGHATLYWYQQILGQGPKLLIQFQNNGVVDDSQLPKDRFSAERLKGVDSTLKIQPAKLEDSAVYLCASSLDQGPRGQYFGPGTRLTVT.

The chain uses TRBV14 and TRBJ2-1; TRBD2 matches 10 bases. The CDR3 contains 14 residues. The V gene end was trimmed by 3 bases and the J gene end by 8 bases; junction bases not matched to a gene: 4. Germline CDR1 SGHDN, CDR2 FVKESK. The CDR3 region is CASSQQREGDEQFF. The CDR3 nucleotides read TGTGCCAGCAGCCAGCAGCGGGAGGGGGATGAGCAGTTCTTC.

CDR3 DNA sequence: TGTGCCAGCAGTGAAATGCGTAGGAACACTGAAGCTTTCTTT. It is translated as CASSEMRRNTEAFF. The chain links TRBV2 to TRBJ1-1; no reliable D call. This CDR3 is built from 14 residues. Germline CDR1 is SNHLY and CDR2 is FYNNEI. V lost 2 bases, J lost 1 base, and 8 bases lay in between. Together with reference TRBV2 and TRBJ1-1, the CDR3 gives the full variable domain: EPEVTQTPSHQVTQMGQEVILRCVPISNHLYFYWYRQILGQKVEFLVSFYNNEISEKSEIFDDQFSVERPDGSNFTLKIRSTKLEDSAMYFCASSEMRRNTEAFFGQGTRLTVV.

The chain employs TRBV5-1 and TRBJ1-2; 7 nucleotides agree with TRBD1. Trimming at V came to 4 bases and at J to 3 bases, leaving 3 bases not matched to a gene. This CDR3 is 13 amino acids long. Per the germline V gene, CDR1 is SGHRS and CDR2 is YFSETQ. As DNA, the CDR3 is TGCGCCAGCAGCCCTGACAGGGACTATGGCTACACCTTC. Protein sequence: CASSPDRDYGYTF. The full variable domain, completed using reference TRBV5-1 and TRBJ1-2, is KAGVTQTPRYLIKTRGQQVTLSCSPISGHRSVSWYQQTPGQGLQFLFEYFSETQRNKGNFPGRFSGRQFSNSRSEMNVSTLELGDSALYLCASSPDRDYGYTFGSGTRLTVV.

V is TRBV5-1 and J is TRBJ2-6, with D perhaps matching TRBD2 (5 bases). V lost 4 bases and J 4 bases, leaving 12 bases between the germline ends. The CDR3 has 15 residues. CDR1 and CDR2 (germline): SGHRS, YFSETQ. The DNA of the CDR3 is TGCGCCAGCAGCGCGGGCCGGGCCGGGGCCAACGTCCTGACTTTC. Encoded protein: CASSAGRAGANVLTF.

The chain carries TRBV5-4 and TRBJ2-1, with 7 positions matching TRBD1. Germline CDR1 and CDR2: SGHNT and YYREEE (reference sequence). The CDR3 runs to 13 residues. J lost 8 bases, V lost 3 bases, and 5 bases had no gene match. This CDR3 reads CASSSGQDDEQFF. CDR3 in DNA: TGTGCCAGCAGCTCCGGACAGGATGATGAGCAGTTCTTC.

V gene TRBV14 combines with J gene TRBJ2-1; D is unclear. This CDR3 spans 13 amino acids. The V end was cut by 3 bases, the J end by 8 bases, with 11 bases between. CDR1 and CDR2 from the germline V gene are SGHDN and FVKESK. The CDR3, as DNA: TGTGCCAGCAGCCAGGGTCAAATCGATGAGCAGTTCTTC. Translated: CASSQGQIDEQFF.

CDR3 sequence (DNA): TGTGCCAGCAGCTTCGGCAGCGGGAGGTACGAGCAGTACTTC. Translation: CASSFGSGRYEQYF. The chain links TRBV5-6 to TRBJ2-7; 9 bases map to TRBD2. Germline V lookup: CDR1 SGHDT, CDR2 YYEEEE. CDR3 length: 14 amino acids. The V gene end was trimmed by 2 bases and the J gene end by 4 bases; junction bases not matched to a gene: 4.

The rearrangement joins TRBV7-2 to TRBJ1-1; D gene uncertain. The CDR3 is 13 amino acids. Between the trimmed V and J ends, which lost 8 bases and 4 bases, there was a span of 14 bases. In germline, CDR1 is SGHTA, CDR2 FQGNSA. The CDR3 is CASCKWSGTEAFF. CDR3 nucleotide sequence: TGTGCCAGCTGTAAGTGGAGTGGCACTGAAGCTTTCTTT. Full variable domain (outside the CDR3, taken from reference TRBV7-2 and TRBJ1-1): GAGVSQSPSNKVTEKGKDVELRCDPISGHTALYWYRQSLGQGLEFLIYFQGNSAPDKSGLPSDRFSAERTGGSVSTLTIQRTQQEDSAVYLCASCKWSGTEAFFGQGTRLTVV.

CDR3 sequence: CASSPLTGTGGARDTQYF. In DNA, the CDR3 is TGTGCCAGCAGCCCACTCACCGGGACAGGGGGCGCGAGGGATACGCAGTATTTT. V and J are TRBV7-3 and TRBJ2-3, with 12 bases identical to TRBD1. The V segment lost 5 bases and the J segment 6 bases; nucleotides outside the gene matches: 15. Germline assignment: CDR1 SGHTA and CDR2 FQGTGA. This CDR3 is 18 amino acids long.

This chain connects TRBV7-9 to TRBJ2-1; 9 bases line up with TRBD1. The CDR3 extends over 17 amino acids. J gave up 8 bases and V 5 bases, and 16 bases lay outside the gene matches. Germline V gene lookup returns CDR1 SEHNR and CDR2 FQNEAQ (reference sequence). The CDR3 spells CASSPPLRDRGSDEQFF. As DNA, the CDR3 is TGTGCCAGCAGCCCCCCGCTTCGCGACAGGGGGAGCGATGAGCAGTTCTTC.

The chain joins TRBV7-9 to TRBJ2-5, with D possibly TRBD1 on 6 matching bases. With 6 bases removed from V and 11 bases from J, the gap between germline ends came to 16 bases. The CDR3 runs to 12 residues. The V gene's germline CDR1 is SEHNR and CDR2 FQNEAQ (reference sequence). The CDR3 DNA is TGTGCCAGCAGTCCAATCTCAGGGGAGCAGTACTTC. Translating it yields CASSPISGEQYF.